This T cell receptor beta chain was sequenced in a study of identical twins' blood T cells. TCRdb used MiXCR to reprocess the 5' RACE reads, holding one entry per CDR3 protein. This table holds a few hundred thousand distinct CDR3 sequences, under 30% found once. The source is a woman aged 18-49 years in good health. The sequencing input was PBMCs.

In nucleotides, the CDR3 is TGCGCCAGCACCCCGGGACAGAGTAATAATTCACCCCTCCACTTT. Encoded protein: CASTPGQSNNSPLHF. V gene TRBV5-1 combines with J gene TRBJ1-6, with 7 bases matching TRBD1. The V gene end was trimmed by 6 bases and the J gene end by 5 bases; junction bases not matched to a gene: 8. Looked up from germline, CDR1 is SGHRS and CDR2 is YFSETQ. The CDR3 is 15 amino acids.